The rows below give T cell receptor beta chains drawn from one sample of a study of T cell repertoires in ileal Crohn's disease. The data were produced by immunoSEQ multiplex PCR, yet TCRdb's version contains in-frame clones alone and is incomplete. The profile shows 2,000 to 2,500 clones, roughly 57% of them singletons. Sequencing was done on a sample of ileal tissue. These TCRs come from an adult with Crohn's disease. CDR3s include the opening cysteine and the closing phenylalanine or tryptophan. D genes are given only for firm matches.

v_call,j_call,d_call,cdr3_length,cdr3_aa
TRBV7-9,TRBJ1-6,.,15,CASRGDSQGNSPLHF
TRBV5-5,TRBJ1-4,.,14,CASSRRGSNEKLFF
TRBV5-1,TRBJ2-2,.,14,CASSLFAGSGELFF
TRBV7-8,TRBJ2-7,TRBD1,15,CASSFSGTGSYEQYF
TRBV30,TRBJ1-5,.,16,CAWSLGGRERNQPQHF
TRBV28,TRBJ1-1,TRBD1,15,CASRRTGSKNTEAFF
TRBV5-4,TRBJ2-1,TRBD2,13,CAERTSGVNEQFF
TRBV11-2,TRBJ2-7,TRBD2,15,CASSYASGSIGEQYF
TRBV27,TRBJ2-7,.,15,CASSNHGGSGDEQYF
TRBV28,TRBJ2-1,.,12,CASSRDTNEQFF
TRBV30,TRBJ1-4,.,12,CAWSRRNEKLFF
TRBV7-8,TRBJ1-6,TRBD1,14,CASSSQGGNSPLHF
TRBV7-8,TRBJ2-7,TRBD1,15,CASSLATGGSYEQYF
TRBV7-2,TRBJ1-1,.,13,CASSLDRNTEAFF
TRBV7-2,TRBJ2-6,TRBD1,18,CASSPYGTGVTGANVLTF
TRBV7-2,TRBJ2-5,.,15,CASSLGGGPQETQYF
TRBV6-5,TRBJ2-2,TRBD2,16,CASSYPSGGNTGELFF
TRBV28,TRBJ2-7,.,11,CASSLRGEQYF
TRBV7-9,TRBJ2-7,.,15,CASSSPLRDSYEQYF
TRBV7-9,TRBJ1-4,TRBD1,14,CASSTWTGAEKLFF
TRBV5-1,TRBJ1-1,TRBD1,15,CASKYLTGGGTEAFF
TRBV28,TRBJ1-1,TRBD1,17,CASSFYRDRGRDTEAFF
TRBV28,TRBJ1-1,TRBD1,15,CASSPRGTGNTEAFF